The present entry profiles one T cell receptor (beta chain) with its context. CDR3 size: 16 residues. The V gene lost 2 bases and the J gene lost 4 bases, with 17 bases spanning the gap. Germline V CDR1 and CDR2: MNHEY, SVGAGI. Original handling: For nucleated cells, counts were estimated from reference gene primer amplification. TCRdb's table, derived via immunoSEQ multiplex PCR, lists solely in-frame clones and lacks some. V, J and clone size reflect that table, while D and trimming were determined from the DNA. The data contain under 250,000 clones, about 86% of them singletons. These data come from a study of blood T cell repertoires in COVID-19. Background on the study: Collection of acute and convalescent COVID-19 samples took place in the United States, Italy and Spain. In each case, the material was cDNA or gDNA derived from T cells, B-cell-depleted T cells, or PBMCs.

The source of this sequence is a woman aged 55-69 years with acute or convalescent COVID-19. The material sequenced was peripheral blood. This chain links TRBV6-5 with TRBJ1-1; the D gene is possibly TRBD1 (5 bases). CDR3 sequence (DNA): TGTGCCAGCAGTTACCAATCAAGGACATATGGCACTGAAGCTTTCTTT. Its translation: CASSYQSRTYGTEAFF.